This T cell receptor beta chain was recorded in a study of OX40 agonist ivuxolimab in advanced cancers. About the study: The patients' treatment was ivuxolimab, an agonistic anti-OX40 (CD134) antibody.

CDR1 GTSNPN and CDR2 SVGIG come from the germline V gene (reference sequence). With 2 bases clipped from V and 6 bases from J, the junction kept 8 bases outside the gene matches. The CDR3 has 15 residues. The repertoire was sequenced with immunoSEQ multiplex PCR; TCRdb's copy has only in-frame clones and lacks some. The sample holds about 26,000 clones, approximately 91% seen once. The J gene is TRBJ1-5, the V gene TRBV30, with 9 bases lining up with TRBD1. Sequenced material: CD4+ or CD8+ T cells sorted from blood, taken in a trial of the OX40 agonist ivuxolimab. The TCR was taken from an adult with an advanced solid tumor such as melanoma, head and neck, liver or kidney cancer. CDR3 in DNA: TGTGCCTGGAGTCCGTGGACAGGGGAGGGTCAGCCCCAGCATTTT. It yields the protein CAWSPWTGEGQPQHF.